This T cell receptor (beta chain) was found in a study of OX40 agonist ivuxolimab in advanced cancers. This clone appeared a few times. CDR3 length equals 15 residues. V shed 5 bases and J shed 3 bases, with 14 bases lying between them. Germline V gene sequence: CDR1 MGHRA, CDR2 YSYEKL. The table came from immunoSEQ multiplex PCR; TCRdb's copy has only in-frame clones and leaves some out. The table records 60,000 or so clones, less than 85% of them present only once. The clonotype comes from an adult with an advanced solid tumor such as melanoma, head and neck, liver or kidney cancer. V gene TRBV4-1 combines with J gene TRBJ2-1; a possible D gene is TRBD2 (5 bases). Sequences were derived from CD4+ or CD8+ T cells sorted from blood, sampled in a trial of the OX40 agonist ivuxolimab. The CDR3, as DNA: TGCGCCAGCAGCACCCTAGGAGCGGTCTACAATGAGCAGTTCTTC. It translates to CASSTLGAVYNEQFF.